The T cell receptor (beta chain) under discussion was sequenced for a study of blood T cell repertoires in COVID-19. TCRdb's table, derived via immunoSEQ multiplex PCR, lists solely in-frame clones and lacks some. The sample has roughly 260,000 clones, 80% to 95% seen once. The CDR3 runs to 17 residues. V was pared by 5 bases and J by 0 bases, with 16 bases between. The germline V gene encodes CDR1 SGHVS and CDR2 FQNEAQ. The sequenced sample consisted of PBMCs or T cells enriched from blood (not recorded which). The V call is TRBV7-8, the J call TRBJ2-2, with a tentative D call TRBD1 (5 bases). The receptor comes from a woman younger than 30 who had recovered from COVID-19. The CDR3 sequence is CASSLPRTTANTGELFF. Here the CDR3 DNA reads TGTGCCAGCAGCCTTCCAAGGACAACCGCGAACACCGGGGAGCTGTTTTTT. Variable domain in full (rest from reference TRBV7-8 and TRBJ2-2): GAGVSQSPRYKVAKRGQDVALRCDPISGHVSLFWYQQALGQGPEFLTYFQNEAQLDKSGLPSDRFFAERPEGSVSTLKIQRTQQEDSAVYLCASSLPRTTANTGELFFGEGSRLTVL.